These 31 T cell receptor beta chains originate from one sample sequenced in a study of blood T cells in healthy people across ages. Then a second PCR, running roughly 7 to 11 cycles, was carried out with a sample-barcoded 5' primer and a J-beta primer mix. TCRdb recomputed calls from the 5' RACE reads with MiXCR, one row per CDR3 protein. The profile shows 750,000 to 850,000 distinct CDR3 sequences, 25% of them singletons. These same records also appear under a second study, on T cells of mothers and their children.

The material sequenced was blood. The receptor source for this set is a boy between 5 and 17 years old in good health.

The genes are TRBV6-6 and TRBJ2-5; D is undetermined. Germline CDR1 and CDR2: MNHNY and SVGAGI (reference sequence). V dropped 2 bases and J dropped 4 bases, with 8 bases sitting between them. The CDR3 has 13 amino acids. The CDR3 DNA reads TGTGCCAGCAGTTACGTACGGCTAGAGACCCAGTACTTC. As protein: CASSYVRLETQYF.

The V call is TRBV6-5, the J call TRBJ1-1; D unresolved. V lost 10 bases and J lost 4, with 16 bases in between. The germline V gene encodes CDR1 MNHEY and CDR2 SVGAGI. The CDR3 loop spans 13 amino acids. The CDR3 reads CATLTSLSTEAFF. CDR3 DNA sequence: TGTGCCACCTTGACCTCGTTAAGCACTGAAGCTTTCTTT.

This clonotype was detected a few times. The chain is built from TRBV7-9 and TRBJ2-7, with 12 bases matching TRBD1. The germline CDR1 and CDR2 sequences are SEHNR and FQNEAQ (reference sequence). V shed 5 bases and J 5 bases; nucleotides not matched to a gene: 7. The CDR3 is 15 amino acids. The CDR3 region has the DNA TGTGCCAGCAGCCCCGGGGACAGGGGGCGTAACGAGCAGTACTTC. It specifies CASSPGDRGRNEQYF. Based on the CDR3 plus reference TRBV7-9 and TRBJ2-7, the full variable domain is DTGVSQNPRHKITKRGQNVTFRCDPISEHNRLYWYRQTLGQGPEFLTYFQNEAQLEKSRLLSDRFSAERPKGSFSTLEIQRTEQGDSAMYLCASSPGDRGRNEQYFGPGTRLTVT.

The gene calls are TRBV11-2 and TRBJ2-1; 11 nucleotides match TRBD2. This CDR3 is built from 16 residues. Germline CDR1 is SGHAT and CDR2 is FQNNGV. Trimming cost V 5 bases and J 5 bases; bases outside gene matches: 8. CDR3 nucleotides: TGTGCCAGCAGCCCCCTCGGGGGACTAGCGGACAATGAGCAGTTCTTC. Its protein product is CASSPLGGLADNEQFF.

Only a few counts were recorded for this clonotype. The chain carries TRBV28 and TRBJ1-2; no clear D gene. Germline CDR1 and CDR2: MDHEN and SYDVKM. Between the trimmed V and J ends, which lost 11 bases and 2 bases, there was a span of 15 bases. The CDR3 covers 13 residues. The CDR3 sequence is CASERFTNYGYTF. CDR3 bases: TGTGCCTCTGAGCGATTCACCAACTATGGCTACACCTTC.

Turning to this clonotype: One end of the junction does not line up with germline, which may come from a read error. The gene calls are TRBV6-5 and TRBJ1-1, with 11 bases lining up with TRBD1. The germline gives CDR1 MNHEY, CDR2 SVGAGI. This CDR3 is 15 amino acids long. CDR3 sequence: CASRKTGTGGTEAFF. The CDR3 DNA follows: TGCGCCAGCAGGAAGACCGGGACAGGGGGGACTGAAGCTTTCTTT.

The table lists this clonotype with a few counts. This rearrangement joins TRBV7-3 to TRBJ2-1, with 9 bases identical to TRBD2. V lost 6 bases and J lost 3; bases outside the gene matches: 6. The CDR3 is 15 amino acids. Germline loops: CDR1 SGHTA, CDR2 FQGTGA. The CDR3 bases are TGTGCCAGCAGTATAGCGGGGGATCGCTACAATGAGCAGTTCTTC. Amino acid sequence: CASSIAGDRYNEQFF.

In its sample, this clonotype was seen a few times. This chain connects TRBV29-1 to TRBJ1-4; no firm D call. Germline CDR1 and CDR2: SQVTM and ANQGSEA. CDR3 length equals 12 residues. V was pared by 4 bases and J by 4 bases, with 7 bases between. In nucleotides, the CDR3 is TGCAGCGTTGCTGGAAATAATGAAAAACTGTTTTTT. Amino acid sequence: CSVAGNNEKLFF. Supplemented by reference TRBV29-1 and TRBJ1-4, the full variable domain reads SAVISQKPSRDICQRGTSLTIQCQVDSQVTMMFWYRQQPGQSLTLIATANQGSEATYESGFVIDKFPISRPNLTFSTLTVSNMSPEDSSIYLCSVAGNNEKLFFGSGTQLSVL.

The V and J genes are TRBV5-1 and TRBJ2-3, with 13 bases matching TRBD2. Germline V gives CDR1 SGHRS, CDR2 YFSETQ. The CDR3 length is 16 residues. The trim removed 0 bases at V and 5 bases at J, leaving 3 bases unmatched. The CDR3 DNA sequence: TGCGCCAGCAGCTTGGGGACTAGCGGGAGCGGAGATACGCAGTATTTT. Amino acid sequence: CASSLGTSGSGDTQYF.

The chain uses TRBV18 and TRBJ2-3; D is undetermined. Germline assignment: CDR1 KGHSH and CDR2 LQKENI. The V gene lost 3 bases and the J gene lost 6 bases, with 10 bases spanning the gap. The CDR3 has 13 residues. CDR3 coding DNA: TGTGCCAGCTCACCTCCTCTACGGGATACGCAGTATTTT. Translation: CASSPPLRDTQYF.

This clonotype was recorded a few times. The chain's CDR3 is CASSVDKGPPLHF. DNA for the CDR3: TGTGCCAGCAGCGTAGATAAGGGACCACCCCTCCACTTT. This sequence joins TRBV9 and TRBJ1-6; TRBD1 is a possible D gene (5 bases). The CDR3 has 13 amino acids. The germline V gene has CDR1 SGDLS and CDR2 YYNGEE. V gave up 0 bases and J gave up 11 bases, with 9 bases separating them.

This clonotype was counted between two and nine times. The gene calls are TRBV28 and TRBJ2-5, with D maybe TRBD1 (5 bases). CDR1 is MDHEN, CDR2 SYDVKM, per germline. This CDR3 is 15 amino acids long. Trimming stripped 2 bases from V and 4 bases from J, with 14 bases between. CDR3 in amino acids: CASSLEGRVTETQYF. CDR3 in DNA: TGTGCCAGCAGTTTAGAAGGCAGGGTTACAGAGACCCAGTACTTC.

This clonotype was counted between two and nine times. The chain has TRBV7-3 and TRBJ2-5; 9 nucleotides match TRBD2. The better agreement between TRBJ2-1 and the DNA end casts doubt on the J call. The germline gives CDR1 SGHTA, CDR2 FQGTGA. The CDR3 sequence is 16 residues long. The CDR3 DNA sequence: TGTGCCAGCAGCGAGATGGCGGGAGGGTGGGACAATGAGCAGTTCTTC. Protein product: CASSEMAGGWDNEQFF.

A note on this clonotype: At one end the junction does not follow the germline gene, possibly because of a read error. The V and J genes are TRBV4-3 and TRBJ2-2; a weak D match, TRBD1 (6 bases). Germline V gives CDR1 LGHNA, CDR2 YSLEER. The CDR3 sequence is 17 residues long. CDR3 residues: CTSSQIKTGAGTGELFF. CDR3 DNA sequence: TGCACCAGCAGCCAAATAAAGACAGGAGCCGGAACCGGGGAGCTGTTTTTT.

The rearrangement links TRBV4-1 to TRBJ2-1, with 7 bases aligning to TRBD2. CDR1 is MGHRA and CDR2 is YSYEKL in the germline V gene. Trimming at V came to 4 bases and at J to 7 bases, leaving 16 bases not matched to a gene. CDR3 length equals 17 residues. CDR3 sequence: CASSRRAGTKPPNEQFF. CDR3 DNA: TGCGCCAGCAGCCGCAGAGCTGGGACTAAGCCTCCGAATGAGCAGTTCTTC.

This chain links TRBV29-1 with TRBJ1-2, with 8 bases fitting TRBD1. With V trimmed by 5 bases and J by 1 base, 6 bases remained unmatched. In germline, CDR1 is SQVTM, CDR2 ANQGSEA. This CDR3 region has 14 residues. DNA of the CDR3: TGCAGCGTTTTCAACAGGGGGTTTAACTATGGCTACACCTTC. It encodes CSVFNRGFNYGYTF.

About this clonotype itself: One end of the junction does not line up with germline, which may come from a read error. This chain connects TRBV20-1 to TRBJ2-4, with a weak D call TRBD1 (5 bases). The CDR3 covers 14 residues. CDR1 DFQATT and CDR2 SNEGSKA come from the germline V gene (reference sequence). The CDR3, as DNA: TGCAGTGCTAGCGACAGAACAGCCAAAAACATTCGGTACTTC. The encoded protein is CSASDRTAKNIRYF.

The chain recombines TRBV19 with TRBJ2-2; 7 nucleotides match TRBD1. V gave up 6 bases and J gave up 5 bases; unmatched junction bases: 15. From germline, CDR1 is LNHDA and CDR2 SQIVND (reference sequence). The CDR3 runs to 17 residues. CDR3 nucleotides: TGTGCCAGTAGCTTGCGTTCGACAGGGAGAGTTACCGGGGAGCTGTTTTTT. It yields the protein CASSLRSTGRVTGELFF. Drawing the rest from reference TRBV19 and TRBJ2-2, the complete variable domain is DGGITQSPKYLFRKEGQNVTLSCEQNLNHDAMYWYRQDPGQGLRLIYYSQIVNDFQKGDIAEGYSVSREKKESFPLTVTSAQKNPTAFYLCASSLRSTGRVTGELFFGEGSRLTVL.

This clonotype was seen a few times. This rearrangement joins TRBV7-2 to TRBJ2-7; maybe TRBD1 (6 bases). With 5 bases removed from V and 6 bases from J, the gap between germline ends came to 14 bases. The CDR3 has 13 residues. CDR1 is SGHTA and CDR2 is FQGNSA in the germline V gene. This chain's CDR3 is CASSPDTGSEQYF. CDR3 nucleotide sequence: TGTGCCAGCAGCCCGGATACAGGGTCCGAGCAGTACTTC.

This chain uses TRBV20-1 with TRBJ2-7, with D tentatively TRBD1 (7 bases). Germline lookup yields CDR1 DFQATT and CDR2 SNEGSKA (reference sequence). The CDR3 consists of 14 residues. V was trimmed by 3 bases and J by 6 bases, leaving 18 bases between them. CDR3 protein: CSASGDTGEVEQYF. CDR3 sequence (DNA): TGCAGTGCTAGCGGGGATACAGGGGAGGTCGAGCAGTACTTC.

For the CDR3, the DNA is TGTGCCACCAGTGATGTAGACAGGGGGAAAGAGACCCAGTACTTC. Protein: CATSDVDRGKETQYF. The chain employs TRBV24-1 and TRBJ2-1; 9 nucleotides line up with TRBD1. The end of the DNA fits TRBJ2-5 better, so the J call may be wrong. Germline CDR1 reads KGHDR; CDR2 reads SFDVKD. The CDR3 is 15 amino acids.

This clonotype was seen a few times. The genes are TRBV7-2 and TRBJ1-5, with TRBD1 identical over 8 bases. V shed 5 bases, J shed 4 bases, and the junction held 7 bases outside the gene matches. Germline V gives CDR1 SGHTA, CDR2 FQGNSA. The CDR3 is made up of 15 amino acids. In DNA, the CDR3 is TGTGCCAGCAGCCCATGGACAGGGAGTAATCAGCCCCAGCATTTT. Translated, it gives CASSPWTGSNQPQHF.

Only a few counts were recorded for this clonotype. The chain links TRBV4-3 to TRBJ1-4; 7 nucleotides agree with TRBD1. V shed 0 bases, J shed 5 bases, and the junction held 12 bases outside the gene matches. This CDR3 spans 18 amino acids. Per germline, CDR1 LGHNA and CDR2 YSLEER. The chain's CDR3 is CASSQDPGWDSPNEKLFF. CDR3 in DNA: TGCGCCAGCAGCCAAGATCCCGGATGGGACAGCCCAAATGAAAAACTGTTTTTT.

In its sample, this clonotype was seen a few times. CDR3 amino acids: CASGRPHNEQFF. The CDR3 DNA sequence: TGTGCCAGCGGGAGGCCTCACAATGAGCAGTTCTTC. This chain joins TRBV12-3 or TRBV12-4 and TRBJ2-1, with D perhaps matching TRBD2 (6 bases). This CDR3 spans 12 amino acids. V lost 8 bases and J 5 bases, leaving 10 bases between the germline ends.

This chain uses TRBV6-2 or TRBV6-3 with TRBJ2-5; unclear D gene. Trimming stripped 0 bases from V and 3 bases from J, with 11 bases between. This CDR3 comprises 15 residues. From germline, CDR1 is MNHEY and CDR2 SVGEGT. In nucleotides, the CDR3 is TGTGCCAGCAGTTACTCGACAAGGGCGAAAGAGACCCAGTACTTC. Its translation: CASSYSTRAKETQYF.

The CDR3 bases are TGCGCCAGCAGCCGCTCCGGGACTGACAACGAGCAGTACTTC. It specifies CASSRSGTDNEQYF. The V gene is TRBV4-3, the J gene TRBJ2-7; weak D call: TRBD2 (6 bases). Trimming cost V 4 bases and J 5 bases, with 15 bases left between them. CDR1 is LGHNA, CDR2 YSLEER, per germline. The CDR3 consists of 14 residues.

The CDR3 protein is CASSFILGRQETQYF. The DNA of the CDR3 is TGTGCCAGCAGCTTCATATTGGGGAGGCAAGAGACCCAGTACTTC. The V and J genes are TRBV11-2 and TRBJ2-5, with D possibly being TRBD2 (6 bases). V dropped 3 bases and J dropped 2 bases, with 13 bases sitting between them. Germline CDR1 is SGHAT and CDR2 is FQNNGV. The CDR3 runs 15 residues. Using reference TRBV11-2 and TRBJ2-5 for the parts outside the CDR3, the full variable domain is EAGVAQSPRYKIIEKRQSVAFWCNPISGHATLYWYQQILGQGPKLLIQFQNNGVVDDSQLPKDRFSAERLKGVDSTLKIQPAKLEDSAVYLCASSFILGRQETQYFGPGTRLLVL.

This rearrangement joins TRBV7-2 to TRBJ2-3; 8 nucleotides line up with TRBD2. Germline V gene lookup returns CDR1 SGHTA and CDR2 FQGNSA. The V gene end was trimmed by 5 bases and the J gene end by 5 bases; junction bases not matched to a gene: 6. The CDR3 spans 14 residues. The CDR3 region is CASSRTSPGDTQYF. The CDR3 DNA sequence: TGTGCCAGCAGCCGGACTAGCCCTGGAGATACGCAGTATTTT.

The J gene is TRBJ2-5, the V gene TRBV11-2, with 11 bases fitting TRBD1. The CDR3 spans 15 residues. J lost 5 bases, V lost 4 bases, and 6 bases had no gene match. Germline CDR1 and CDR2: SGHAT and FQNNGV. The CDR3 protein is CASSYGTGGRETQYF. The CDR3 DNA reads as TGTGCCAGCAGCTACGGGACAGGGGGTCGGGAGACCCAGTACTTC.

The rearrangement joins TRBV20-1 to TRBJ2-3, with TRBD2 as a possible D gene (5 bases). Germline V gives CDR1 DFQATT, CDR2 SNEGSKA (reference sequence). The CDR3 covers 15 residues. V was clipped by 1 base and J by 2 bases, with 13 bases between them. The CDR3 DNA follows: TGCAGTGCTAGAGTCACTCGGGGATACACAGATACGCAGTATTTT. As protein: CSARVTRGYTDTQYF.

J is TRBJ2-5 and V is TRBV20-1; 8 nucleotides match TRBD2. The CDR3 contains 14 residues. Unmatched junction bases numbered 4, after V lost 2 bases and J lost 2 bases. The germline gives CDR1 DFQATT, CDR2 SNEGSKA (reference sequence). The CDR3 sequence is CSARPPGGQETQYF. CDR3 sequence (DNA): TGCAGTGCTAGACCCCCGGGGGGGCAAGAGACCCAGTACTTC.